This T cell receptor (beta chain) was documented in a study of blood T cell repertoires in COVID-19. Across the whole study: Samples representing acute and convalescent COVID-19 were sourced from the United States, Italy and Spain.

The authors' processing: Reference gene primers were amplified, and this amplification served to estimate nucleated cell counts. Produced via immunoSEQ multiplex PCR; TCRdb's table is partial and in-frame only. V and J calls and clone size are copied from that table; D and trimming were computed from the DNA. The data hold some 80,000 clones, with about 90% observed a single time. The sequenced material came from peripheral blood. The clonotype comes from a human donor in a cohort sampled during active COVID-19.

The CDR3 loop is CSVEGLAGALMSSYNEQFF. The CDR3 DNA sequence: TGCAGCGTTGAAGGACTAGCGGGGGCATTAATGAGCTCCTACAATGAGCAGTTCTTC. The rearrangement joins TRBV29-1 to TRBJ2-1; 12 bases match TRBD2. The CDR3 runs to 19 residues. The germline gives CDR1 SQVTM, CDR2 ANQGSEA. Trimming cost V 1 base and J 0 bases; bases outside gene matches: 10.